Shown below are 11 T cell receptor beta chains from a single sample sequenced in a study of identical twins. TCRdb redid the calling of the 5' RACE reads with MiXCR, one entry per CDR3 protein. The top ten hold more than 3% of the sample, which has 220,000 or so distinct CDR3 sequences, roughly 7% seen once. This same sample was also part of a study on yellow fever vaccine responses in identical twins.

The sample consisted of memory (CD45RO+) T cells sorted from blood. These receptors originate from a woman under 30 in good health.

This clonotype was seen repeatedly, ten times or more. The chain couples TRBV5-1 to TRBJ2-1; tentatively, D is TRBD1 (5 bases). With 0 bases removed from V and 0 bases from J, the gap between germline ends came to 7 bases. The CDR3 sequence is 15 residues long. Looked up from germline, CDR1 is SGHRS and CDR2 is YFSETQ. Written as DNA, the CDR3 is TGCGCCAGCAGCTTGGAGACAGTCTCCTACAATGAGCAGTTCTTC. As protein: CASSLETVSYNEQFF.

This clonotype has only a few counts. The chain is built from TRBV6-2 or TRBV6-3 and TRBJ2-1; no reliable D call. From germline, CDR1 is MNHEY and CDR2 SVGEGT. The CDR3 has 12 amino acids. V was shortened by 6 bases and J by 6 bases, with 9 bases between the two germline ends. This CDR3 reads CASRDLGNEQFF. The CDR3 bases are TGTGCCAGCAGGGACCTGGGCAATGAGCAGTTCTTC.

This clonotype was detected many times. The chain uses TRBV3-1 and TRBJ1-2; 10 bases agree with TRBD1. The CDR3 runs to 13 residues. V trimming: 3 bases; J trimming: 6 bases; junction bases outside the gene matches: 1. Germline CDR1 and CDR2: LGHDT and YNNKEL (reference sequence). CDR3 sequence (DNA): TGTGCCAGCAGCCACGGGACAGGGGATGGCTACACCTTC. This gives the protein CASSHGTGDGYTF.

This clonotype was seen repeatedly, ten times or more. The V gene is TRBV10-3, the J gene TRBJ2-2; no clear D gene. The CDR3 spans 14 residues. CDR1 is ENHRY and CDR2 is SYGVKD in the germline V gene. Trimming shortened V by 4 bases and J by 0 bases, and 6 bases separated the two germline ends. The CDR3 here is CAISGAPNTGELFF. CDR3 DNA: TGTGCCATCAGTGGGGCCCCGAACACCGGGGAGCTGTTTTTT.

The sample holds many counts of this clonotype. The CDR3 DNA is TGCAGCGTTGAAAGTCCGAACTCCTACGAGCAGTACTTC. Encoded protein: CSVESPNSYEQYF. The chain combines TRBV29-1 with TRBJ2-7; D unclear. Germline V gives CDR1 SQVTM, CDR2 ANQGSEA. The CDR3 covers 13 residues. V was pared by 2 bases and J by 0 bases, with 8 bases between.

There are many counts of this clonotype. This chain links TRBV7-3 with TRBJ1-1; no clear D. The CDR3 runs to 13 residues. Trimming shortened V by 5 bases and J by 1 base, and 8 bases separated the two germline ends. Per germline, CDR1 SGHTA and CDR2 FQGTGA. DNA for the CDR3: TGTGCCAGCAGCACCCAAGAGAACACTGAAGCTTTCTTT. This translates into CASSTQENTEAFF.

The chain recombines TRBV19 with TRBJ1-6; D remains ambiguous. This CDR3 has 12 amino acids. Trimming removed 8 bases from V and 9 bases from J, with 11 bases in between. The V gene's germline CDR1 is LNHDA and CDR2 SQIVND (reference sequence). The CDR3 is CASRGSLSPLHF. In DNA, the CDR3 is TGTGCCAGTCGGGGTAGCCTTTCACCCCTCCACTTT.

There are many counts of this clonotype. V is TRBV4-1 and J is TRBJ1-1; D is unresolved. Trimming shortened V by 0 bases and J by 6 bases, and 14 bases separated the two germline ends. The CDR3 is made up of 15 amino acids. Per the germline V gene, CDR1 is MGHRA and CDR2 is YSYEKL. CDR3 amino acids: CASSQEEGNFAEAFF. The CDR3 DNA is TGCGCCAGCAGCCAAGAAGAAGGGAATTTCGCTGAAGCTTTCTTT.

This clonotype appeared a few times. V is TRBV9 and J is TRBJ2-1; either TRBD1 or TRBD2 may fit D (5 bases each). This CDR3 spans 15 amino acids. Trimming stripped 4 bases from V and 7 bases from J, with 18 bases between. Germline lookup yields CDR1 SGDLS and CDR2 YYNGEE. CDR3 DNA: TGTGCCAGCAGCCCACTCGGGACGCCAGGGAATGAGCAGTTCTTC. Amino acids: CASSPLGTPGNEQFF. Supplemented by reference TRBV9 and TRBJ2-1, the full variable domain reads DSGVTQTPKHLITATGQRVTLRCSPRSGDLSVYWYQQSLDQGLQFLIQYYNGEERAKGNILERFSAQQFPDLHSELNLSSLELGDSALYFCASSPLGTPGNEQFFGPGTRLTVL.

This clonotype was detected only a few times. V usage is TRBV2 and J usage is TRBJ1-1; D is ambiguous. The germline gives CDR1 SNHLY, CDR2 FYNNEI. With 7 bases removed from V and 1 base from J, the gap between germline ends came to 10 bases. CDR3 size: 13 residues. CDR3 sequence: CASTFLSNTEAFF. CDR3 DNA: TGTGCCAGCACTTTCCTCTCGAACACTGAAGCTTTCTTT.

This clonotype was picked up many times. The CDR3 reads CASSQGTSTDTQYF. The CDR3 DNA reads as TGTGCCAGCAGCCAAGGTACTAGCACAGATACGCAGTATTTT. The chain has TRBV14 and TRBJ2-3; no clear D gene. From germline, CDR1 is SGHDN and CDR2 FVKESK. The length of the CDR3 is 14 residues. V lost 1 base, J lost 0 bases, and 5 bases lay in between.